These 26 T cell receptor beta chains originate from one sample sequenced in a study of cytomegalovirus exposure and HLA in healthy donors. With 60 Vbeta and 13 Jbeta primers, the PCR was carried out. Measured with immunoSEQ multiplex PCR; TCRdb has only the in-frame clones, and not every one. This sample yields around 90,000 clones, of which 82% are seen a single time; 3% to 4% belongs to the top ten. Sequenced sample: PBMCs. These receptor sequences come from a man aged 50 to 59 in good health and CMV-seronegative.

The genes are TRBV20-1 and TRBJ1-2; D uncertain. The germline V and J ends were trimmed by 5 bases and 3 bases, with 7 bases remaining between them. Germline V gene lookup returns CDR1 DFQATT and CDR2 SNEGSKA (reference sequence). The CDR3 is 11 amino acids. The CDR3 region has the DNA TGCAGTGCTCGGGAAGACTATGGCTACACCTTC. Its translation: CSAREDYGYTF.

The CDR3 region has the DNA TGTGCCAGCAGCTTATGGACTGGAGGCTACGAGCAGTACTTC. Protein sequence: CASSLWTGGYEQYF. The chain links TRBV7-2 to TRBJ2-7; tentative D call: TRBD2 (5 bases). Deletions cut 2 bases from V and 3 bases from J, with 11 bases between. There are 14 residues in the CDR3. Germline-derived CDR1 and CDR2 are SGHTA and FQGNSA.

The chain couples TRBV27 to TRBJ2-7, with D perhaps TRBD1 (6 bases). The length of the CDR3 is 15 residues. V dropped 2 bases and J dropped 0 bases, with 11 bases sitting between them. The germline V gene has CDR1 MNHEY and CDR2 SMNVEV (reference sequence). In nucleotides, the CDR3 is TGTGCCAGCAGTTTAAATACAGGGATCTCCTACGAGCAGTACTTC. It encodes CASSLNTGISYEQYF.

The chain combines TRBV2 with TRBJ1-1; TRBD1 matches at 9 bases. The germline CDR1 and CDR2 sequences are SNHLY and FYNNEI. Trimming at V came to 6 bases and at J to 4 bases, leaving 6 bases not matched to a gene. The CDR3 extends over 14 amino acids. For the CDR3, the DNA is TGTGCCAGCAGGGAACAGGGGGCCAGCACTGAAGCTTTCTTT. It codes for CASREQGASTEAFF.

The V call is TRBV5-8, the J call TRBJ2-3; weak D call: TRBD2 (6 bases). CDR3 length equals 15 residues. The V end was cut by 3 bases, the J end by 4 bases, with 15 bases between. Germline V gene data show CDR1 as SGHTS and CDR2 as YDEGEE. The CDR3 region is CASSSGTQVPDTQYF. In nucleotides, the CDR3 is TGTGCCAGCAGCTCCGGGACTCAGGTCCCAGATACGCAGTATTTT. Full variable domain (rest looked up from reference TRBV5-8 and TRBJ2-3): EAGVTQSPTHLIKTRGQQATLRCSPISGHTSVYWYQQALGLGLQFLLWYDEGEERNRGNFPPRFSGRQFPNYSSELNVNALELEDSALYLCASSSGTQVPDTQYFGPGTRLTVL.

V and J are TRBV18 and TRBJ1-2, with 12 bases aligning to TRBD1. Germline-derived CDR1 and CDR2 are KGHSH and LQKENI. This CDR3 spans 15 amino acids. V trimming: 3 bases; J trimming: 3 bases; junction bases outside the gene matches: 2. This CDR3 is CASSPGQGAYYGYTF. For the CDR3, the DNA is TGTGCCAGCTCACCGGGACAGGGGGCTTACTATGGCTACACCTTC. The complete variable domain, with remaining parts taken from reference TRBV18 and TRBJ1-2, reads NAGVMQNPRHLVRRRGQEARLRCSPMKGHSHVYWYRQLPEEGLKFMVYLQKENIIDESGMPKERFSAEFPKEGPSILRIQQVVRGDSAAYFCASSPGQGAYYGYTFGSGTRLTVV.

The chain combines TRBV10-3 with TRBJ2-7, with 7 bases fitting TRBD1. The J segment lost 6 bases and the V segment lost 0 bases, leaving 2 bases of the junction unmatched. The CDR3 covers 13 residues. CDR1 and CDR2 from the germline V gene are ENHRY and SYGVKD. This chain's CDR3 is CAISESRQGEQYF. In nucleotides, the CDR3 is TGTGCCATCAGTGAGTCGAGACAGGGCGAGCAGTACTTC.

The chain is built from TRBV10-3 and TRBJ1-1; maybe TRBD1 (6 bases). This CDR3 is built from 14 residues. CDR1 is ENHRY and CDR2 is SYGVKD in the germline V gene. V lost 4 bases and J 6 bases, leaving 15 bases between the germline ends. In nucleotides, the CDR3 is TGTGCCATCAGTGTCGCGACAGGAGCCTCTGAAGCTTTCTTT. This encodes CAISVATGASEAFF.

This clone occurred many times. V is TRBV6-6 and J is TRBJ2-7; D might be TRBD2 (5 bases). This CDR3 contains 14 residues. Looked up from germline, CDR1 is MNHNY and CDR2 is SVGAGI (reference sequence). V lost 3 bases and J 3 bases, leaving 12 bases between the germline ends. The CDR3 is CASSYYTSGYEQYF. For the CDR3, the DNA is TGTGCCAGCAGTTATTATACGAGCGGCTACGAGCAGTACTTC.

The rearrangement joins TRBV7-3 to TRBJ2-3; 11 nucleotides match TRBD2. This CDR3 region has 14 residues. Germline assignment: CDR1 SGHTA and CDR2 FQGTGA. Losses at the gene ends were 3 bases for V and 5 bases for J; bases not matched to a gene: 1. The CDR3: CASSLTSGKDTQYF. In nucleotides, the CDR3 is TGTGCCAGCAGCTTGACTAGCGGGAAAGATACGCAGTATTTT.

This chain connects TRBV28 to TRBJ2-7, with 12 nucleotides matching TRBD2. Germline V gives CDR1 MDHEN, CDR2 SYDVKM. The CDR3 has 17 amino acids. V lost 6 bases to trimming and J lost 0 bases; unmatched junction nucleotides: 9. The CDR3 protein is CASSWTSGASGSYEQYF. The CDR3 DNA reads TGTGCCAGCAGCTGGACTAGCGGGGCCTCGGGCTCCTACGAGCAGTACTTC.

This rearrangement joins TRBV19 to TRBJ1-1; D perhaps matches TRBD1 (5 bases). The CDR3 is 14 residues long. Germline CDR1 is LNHDA and CDR2 is SQIVND (reference sequence). V lost 2 bases and J 0 bases, leaving 7 bases between the germline ends. Here the CDR3 reads CASSIPGMNTEAFF. The CDR3 bases are TGTGCCAGTAGTATACCAGGGATGAACACTGAAGCTTTCTTT. The entire variable domain, with the rest obtained from reference TRBV19 and TRBJ1-1, is as follows: DGGITQSPKYLFRKEGQNVTLSCEQNLNHDAMYWYRQDPGQGLRLIYYSQIVNDFQKGDIAEGYSVSREKKESFPLTVTSAQKNPTAFYLCASSIPGMNTEAFFGQGTRLTVV.

The chain has TRBV28 and TRBJ2-3; no firm D call. The CDR3 runs 16 residues. In germline, CDR1 is MDHEN, CDR2 SYDVKM. The V gene lost 6 bases and the J gene lost 0 bases, with 16 bases spanning the gap. The chain's CDR3 is CASSLYDGASTDTQYF. DNA for the CDR3: TGTGCCAGCAGCCTCTACGACGGAGCTAGCACAGATACGCAGTATTTT.

This chain uses TRBV4-1 with TRBJ2-7, with 7 bases aligning to TRBD2. The CDR3 is made up of 18 amino acids. The ends lost 3 bases at V and 3 bases at J; junction bases unmatched: 17. Germline assignment: CDR1 MGHRA and CDR2 YSYEKL. The CDR3 here is CASSQDSGRASGHYEQYF. For the CDR3, the DNA is TGCGCCAGCAGCCAGGATTCGGGGAGGGCTAGCGGACACTACGAGCAGTACTTC.

This chain uses TRBV6-1 with TRBJ1-1, with TRBD1 as a possible D gene (5 bases). The CDR3 contains 13 residues. CDR1 and CDR2 (germline): MNHNS, SASEGT. V lost 7 bases, J lost 8 bases, and 17 bases lay in between. The CDR3 protein is CASMLSRTTEAFF. The CDR3 DNA reads as TGTGCCAGCATGCTGTCTAGGACAACCGAAGCTTTCTTT.

This chain joins TRBV9 and TRBJ2-3, with 7 bases identical to TRBD1. The CDR3 spans 17 residues. Trimming cost V 4 bases and J 3 bases; bases outside gene matches: 14. Per germline, CDR1 SGDLS and CDR2 YYNGEE. Written as DNA, the CDR3 is TGTGCCAGCAGCCGCACAGGGGACGGGCGGAGAACAGATACGCAGTATTTT. This sequence encodes CASSRTGDGRRTDTQYF.

The J gene is TRBJ1-5, the V gene TRBV10-3; 8 nucleotides match TRBD1. This CDR3 is 15 amino acids long. After removal of 6 bases from V and 5 bases from J, the junction contained 9 bases not matched to a gene. Germline CDR1 reads ENHRY; CDR2 reads SYGVKD. The chain's CDR3 is CAISPKTGVDQPQHF. The DNA for the CDR3 is TGTGCCATCAGCCCCAAGACAGGGGTCGATCAGCCCCAGCATTTT.

V gene TRBV15 combines with J gene TRBJ1-5, with D tentatively TRBD1 (6 bases). CDR3 length: 15 amino acids. Trimming shortened V by 0 bases and J by 2 bases, and 8 bases separated the two germline ends. The germline gives CDR1 LNHNV, CDR2 YYDKDF (reference sequence). The CDR3 region is CATSRDAGGNQPQHF. The CDR3 nucleotides are TGTGCCACCAGCAGAGATGCAGGGGGCAATCAGCCCCAGCATTTT.

This chain connects TRBV6-6 to TRBJ1-5; TRBD1 agrees at 7 bases. V gave up 5 bases and J gave up 4 bases; unmatched junction bases: 8. CDR3 size: 15 residues. Germline CDR1 reads MNHNY; CDR2 reads SVGAGI (reference sequence). The CDR3, as DNA: TGTGCCAGCAGTCAACGACAGGGTCGGAATCAGCCCCAGCATTTT. It is translated as CASSQRQGRNQPQHF.

The chain joins TRBV29-1 to TRBJ2-5, with D perhaps matching TRBD1 (6 bases). Germline V gives CDR1 SQVTM, CDR2 ANQGSEA. This CDR3 spans 16 amino acids. V lost 3 bases and J lost 0, with 17 bases in between. The CDR3 nucleotides read TGCAGCGTTGATGGGACACAGGAAGAGTACCAAGAGACCCAGTACTTC. Translated: CSVDGTQEEYQETQYF.

The chain uses TRBV28 and TRBJ2-7; no definite D call. Trimming pared 7 bases from V and 3 bases from J, leaving 22 bases between. Germline values: CDR1 MDHEN, CDR2 SYDVKM. The CDR3 covers 16 residues. CDR3: CASKAASGSQGYEQYF. In nucleotides, the CDR3 is TGTGCCAGCAAGGCCGCCTCCGGGTCCCAAGGCTACGAGCAGTACTTC.

The genes are TRBV27 and TRBJ2-1, with 9 bases identical to TRBD1. The germline V gene encodes CDR1 MNHEY and CDR2 SMNVEV (reference sequence). J was trimmed by 3 bases and V by 3 bases; bases with no gene match: 6. The CDR3 covers 16 residues. CDR3 loop: CASSFFLGQGYNEQFF. The CDR3 DNA sequence: TGTGCCAGCAGTTTTTTTTTGGGACAGGGCTACAATGAGCAGTTCTTC.

The chain joins TRBV19 to TRBJ1-2; 8 positions agree with TRBD1. CDR1 and CDR2 (germline): LNHDA, SQIVND (reference sequence). This CDR3 has 15 residues. Losses at the gene ends were 5 bases for V and 1 base for J; bases not matched to a gene: 6. The CDR3: CASSSDRGINYGYTF. CDR3 nucleotides: TGTGCCAGTAGTTCCGACAGGGGTATTAACTATGGCTACACCTTC.

The chain combines TRBV27 with TRBJ2-7; 7 nucleotides line up with TRBD1. This CDR3 region has 15 residues. Germline CDR1 MNHEY, CDR2 SMNVEV (reference sequence). V dropped 2 bases and J dropped 6; count of bases not matched to a gene: 10. CDR3 sequence: CASSLKLQGMGEQYF. The CDR3 DNA reads TGTGCCAGCAGTTTAAAATTACAGGGGATGGGCGAGCAGTACTTC.

The chain employs TRBV10-3 and TRBJ1-5; D unclear. The CDR3 is 14 amino acids. V was pared by 2 bases and J by 4 bases, with 9 bases between. Germline-derived CDR1 and CDR2 are ENHRY and SYGVKD. CDR3 residues: CAISEGLANQPQHF. The CDR3, as DNA: TGTGCCATCAGTGAGGGGCTCGCGAATCAGCCCCAGCATTTT.

In this sample, this clone turned up once. The chain joins TRBV11-2 to TRBJ1-4; D is possibly TRBD1 (5 bases). The CDR3 runs to 14 residues. Trimming stripped 4 bases from V and 7 bases from J, with 13 bases between. Germline V CDR1 and CDR2: SGHAT, FQNNGV. CDR3 DNA sequence: TGTGCCAGCAGCTCGCAGGGATTCGGTGAAAAACTGTTTTTT. Amino acids: CASSSQGFGEKLFF.